The subject of this entry is one TCR beta chain. Its binding antigen is unknown. There are no base qualities to consult, and no much larger clone falls within one base. The data are from a study of cytomegalovirus exposure and HLA in healthy donors (dated by TCRdb to about 2017). Looking at the study overall: An earlier analysis of approximately 640 of the donors reported approximately 300 Gb of sequence data and 100 million to 130 million unique TCR beta sequences from some 180 million T cells. An early release covering 500 to 750 HLA-typed donors comprised around 300 gigabases of sequencing data and around 85 million unique TCR sequences. Of the roughly 410 genotyped donors, roughly 80% were placed in the genetic ancestry cluster associated with self-reported Caucasian donors. The study aimed to test whether cataloging public T cell receptors could reveal signatures of past pathogen exposure. The study used immunosequencing to profile the T cell repertoires of 670 or so subjects and linked those repertoires to cytomegalovirus serostatus. Along with the roughly 670-subject first cohort, a separate validation cohort of around 120 different subjects was used. High-throughput TCR immunosequencing, statistical association of individual TCRs with disease status, and machine learning were combined to predict cytomegalovirus infection status. A later analysis re-analyzed previously published TCR beta repertoires from approximately 700 donors and added high-resolution HLA genotyping to study TCR occurrence patterns. The later analysis used no new phenotypic data to find candidate immune exposures, relying instead on TCR beta sequences and their occurrence across donors. An earlier analysis of approximately 640 of the donors applied high-throughput TCR beta sequencing to assess whether each TCR beta V gene segment acted as functional or pseudogenic. Donor age, sex, ethnicity and CMV serostatus were compiled alongside the repertoire data. A later genetic analysis took genome-wide SNP genotypes for 398 of the 666 donors and used that subset as a discovery cohort. Every discovery cohort repertoire had been produced on one sequencing platform. Both class I and class II loci were covered by HLA typing, at four-digit resolution. The number of donors typed differed by locus, with 629-630 for A, B, C, DRB1 and DQB1, around 520 for DQA1, 606 for DPA1, and approximately 470 for DPB1. Roughly 5 DR-DQ haplotypes were treated as single units for association and clustering because of strong linkage in the cohort. Among 300 to 500 genotyped donors of the cohort, an average of around 220,000 unique TCR beta nucleotide sequences was sequenced per donor, of which 15% to 20% were non-productive.

The cohort comprised 670 or so healthy bone marrow donors. All cohort members were sampled while nominally healthy, although unrecorded immune exposures were likely present. The donor was CMV seropositive and belonged to the group of about 290 seropositive cohort members. Every donor gave a peripheral blood sample, and the peripheral blood mononuclear cells from that sample were used for TCR beta sequencing. Genomic DNA extraction from the blood cell samples was performed with the Qiagen DNeasy Blood Extraction Kit. CDR3 length: 17 amino acids, cysteine to phenylalanine. Here the CDR3 DNA is all that survives: 51 bases in frame from base 1. Via the germline V gene (reference sequence), CDR1 is PRHDT and CDR2 FYEKMQ. V loses 5 bases, J loses 6 bases, and the germline ends lie 23 bases apart. General conclusions and limits of the study: Because counts were too low, roughly 16 rarely observed V segments, including chromosome 9 orphons, were left out of the earlier analysis of several hundred of the donors. In a later analysis, the rate of TCR association differed among HLA loci, with DRB1 alleles having the most associated TCRs and HLA-C alleles having the fewest. In a later analysis, several top co-occurrence clusters were reported to appear linked to parvovirus B19, influenza, CMV and Epstein-Barr virus. Cytomegalovirus status was reported to be diagnosed by the classifier with high specificity and sensitivity in both the original and validation cohorts. When HLA alleles, especially DR and DQ, strongly co-occurred, TCR associations were difficult to assign to individual alleles. A cluster of highly shared sequence variants was judged likely to represent a technical artifact of the sequencing pipeline. It was suggested by the authors that the approach could potentially be generalized to other disease states and immunological phenotypes. Only TCR beta chains were sequenced in this cohort, and the absence of alpha or paired-chain data limited detectable features. The presence/absence analyses assumed that sequencing depth was roughly uniform across donors, and that assumption may not be true. A further reported finding was that TCR beta sequences accurately predicted the HLA-A and HLA-B alleles for most subjects in the first cohort. Across donors, most TCR sequences were observed very rarely, whereas some public TCRs were present in many individuals. Because some donors lacked HLA typing at each locus, the association tests relied only on the typed subset. According to a later analysis, most CMV-associated TCR beta chains appeared to be HLA-restricted, and the HLA associations seemed to be driven largely by CMV exposure. The study listed 150 to 200 TCR beta chains as associated with cytomegalovirus. A later genetic analysis reported fewer N-insertions in productive TCRs among donors in an Asian-associated ancestry cluster than the roughly 640-donor mean. The 87-base-pair reads could not distinguish some IMGT-functional V segments, including TRBV6-2 and TRBV6-3, so those segments were excluded. An association between a missense DCLRE1C variant and V-gene and J-gene trimming of TCR beta chains was found in a later genetic analysis and replicated in an independent cohort. A later analysis found that HLA-associated TCR beta chains were more clonally expanded and had lower generation probabilities than equally common non-associated chains. In vitro tests confirmed that a few of the cytomegalovirus-associated TCR beta chains recognize cytomegalovirus antigens. In an earlier analysis of 500 to 650 of the donors, most TCR beta V segments appeared in productive rearrangements about 87% or about 30% of the time, broadly matching IMGT annotations. Linkage disequilibrium might explain the correlated functional status among segregating V segments, but an unknown experimental factor could not be ruled out. At a false discovery rate of 0.05, a later analysis linked roughly 17,000 TCR beta sequences to specific HLA alleles. CMV serostatus was the only immune exposure information available for the cohort.

Receptor libraries were prepared by the immunoSEQ multiplex PCR assay. The multiplex PCR relied on a mix of 60 forward primers for TCR Vbeta segments and 13 reverse primers for TCR Jbeta segments. The CDR3 region of rearranged TCR beta genes was amplified from genomic DNA with a multiplex PCR assay. The Illumina HiSeq System was used to sequence the amplified TCR beta libraries as 87-base-pair reads. Per the original workflow: Across the roughly 640 repertoires, a later analysis counted 78 million or so unique TCR beta chains, approximately 12 million of which were shared by at least two donors. A nearest-neighbor algorithm error-corrected the raw reads and collapsed the reads into unique sequences, merging closely related sequences to remove PCR and sequencing errors. V, D and J gene segments were assigned by aligning CDR3 sequences to IMGT reference sequences. For a sequence to be retained, at least a six-nucleotide match to both a V gene segment and a J gene segment was required. A rearrangement counted as productive if the CDR3 had no stop codons and remained in frame with V and J, and every other rearrangement counted as non-productive. Following IMGT convention, CDR3 was defined as the stretch from the second conserved V-encoded cysteine up to the conserved J-encoded phenylalanine. In an earlier analysis of some 550 of the donors, sequences lacking an unambiguous match to a single V gene segment were excluded. In an earlier analysis of 587 of the donors, a V segment was called functional when productive rearrangements were above 56.7%, and segregating when the standard deviation between donors exceeded 5%. A statistical classification framework was built to diagnose cytomegalovirus status from the catalog of TCR beta chain sequences. A later analysis assigned V and J genes by comparing TCR nucleotide sequences with IMGT/GENE-DB human TR gene sequences. Using the TCRdist pipeline, a later analysis assigned CDR3 sequences along with most-parsimonious VDJ recombination scenarios. In a later analysis, each TCR beta chain was defined by its CDR3 amino acid sequence together with its V-gene family, and reads without a unique V-gene family were excluded. A later analysis removed 592 highly shared, low-generation-probability nucleotide sequences to deal with suspected cross-contamination and a sequencing artifact. For each public chain, a later analysis derived a clonal expansion index from normalized ranks of inferred template counts within each repertoire. Generation probabilities in a later analysis came from a VDJ recombination model fitted to out-of-frame rearrangements, and those results were checked against IGoR. Hypergeometric tests were used in a later analysis to score TCR-TCR, TCR-HLA and TCR-CMV co-occurrence, with a repertoire-size bias correction applied to the TCR pairs. False discovery rates were estimated in a later analysis by permuting HLA or CMV assignments 20 times. In a later analysis, co-occurring TCRs were grouped with DBSCAN, and TCRdist sequence similarity was added when clustering was performed within HLA-allele-positive subsets. Co-occurrence clustering excluded repertoires with fewer than 30,000 or more than 120,000 public chains, plus five with anomalous nucleotide sharing. Drawn from immuneACCESS, this table holds only the in-frame rearrangements with V and J called that TCRdb kept. Clones are partly lost; checked studies trace under half to an unresolved V gene and leave the rest unexplained. D and trimming come from the DNA, and the V and J calls and clone size come from that table. The sample table lists nearly 110,000 clones, 82% of them with a count of one. In total, the top ten clones hold about 2.5% of the sample.

The rearrangement combines TRBV13 with TRBJ2-4; the D segment could be TRBD2, given 6 matching bases. This receptor was obtained from a man in his thirties or forties in good health and CMV-seropositive. Input material: PBMCs. The nucleotides are TGTGCCAGCAGCCCCCGGGACTTAGGCGGAGAGAGAAACATTCAGTACTTC. Its product reads: CASSPRDLGGERNIQYF.